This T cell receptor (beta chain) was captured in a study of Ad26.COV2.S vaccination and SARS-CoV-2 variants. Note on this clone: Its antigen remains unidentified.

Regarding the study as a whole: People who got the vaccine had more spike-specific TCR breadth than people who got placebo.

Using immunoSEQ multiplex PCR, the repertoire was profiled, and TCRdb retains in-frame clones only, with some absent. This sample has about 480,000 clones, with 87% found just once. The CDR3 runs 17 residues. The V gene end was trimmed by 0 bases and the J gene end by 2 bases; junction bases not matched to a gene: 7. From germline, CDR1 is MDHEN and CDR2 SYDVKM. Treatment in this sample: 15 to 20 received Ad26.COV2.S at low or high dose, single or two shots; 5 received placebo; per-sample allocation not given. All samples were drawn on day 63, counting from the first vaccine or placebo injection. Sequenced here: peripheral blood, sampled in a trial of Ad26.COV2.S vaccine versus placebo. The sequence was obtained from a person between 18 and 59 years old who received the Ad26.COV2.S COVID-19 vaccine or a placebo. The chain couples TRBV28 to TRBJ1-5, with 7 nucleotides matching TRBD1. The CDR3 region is CASSLWTGSVRNQPQHF. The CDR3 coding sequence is TGTGCCAGCAGTTTATGGACAGGGTCTGTGCGCAATCAGCCCCAGCATTTT.